A selection of T cell receptor beta chains follows, all from one sample in a study of metastatic and nonmetastatic thyroid tumors. TCRdb reprocessed the PCR reads using MiXCR. There are around 70,000 clones in the sample; less than 20% occur only once, and roughly 13% lies in the top ten. The sequenced sample consisted of blood. Receptors were obtained from a female donor with papillary thyroid cancer or a benign thyroid nodule (not recorded which). Some clones in this sample may be carry-over from other donors' samples. CDR3s include the opening cysteine and the closing phenylalanine or tryptophan. The D gene is left open where the match is weak. Not all rows give a size; the values are once, few, many and, for expanded clones, a class.

J gene: TRBJ2-6
V gene: TRBV28
clone size: many
D gene: NA
CDR3 protein: CASRISGANVLTF
CDR3 DNA: TGTGCCAGCCGGATCTCTGGGGCCAACGTCCTGACTTTC

J gene: TRBJ2-2
V gene: TRBV30
clone size: many
D gene: TRBD2
CDR3 protein: CAWGSGILNTGELFF
CDR3 DNA: TGTGCCTGGGGTAGCGGGATTTTGAACACCGGGGAGCTGTTTTTT

J gene: TRBJ2-1
V gene: TRBV5-1
clone size: many
D gene: NA
CDR3 protein: CASTTSGDTGSYNEQFF
CDR3 DNA: TGCGCCAGCACCACCAGCGGGGACACAGGGTCCTACAATGAGCAGTTCTTC

J gene: TRBJ2-3
V gene: TRBV3-1
clone size: many
D gene: NA
CDR3 protein: CAAASSDTQYF
CDR3 DNA: TGTGCCGCCGCCTCGAGTGATACGCAGTATTTT

J gene: TRBJ2-7
V gene: TRBV25-1
clone size: many
D gene: NA
CDR3 protein: CASSEAGDYEQYF
CDR3 DNA: TGTGCCAGCAGTGAGGCAGGGGACTACGAGCAATACTTC

J gene: TRBJ2-5
V gene: TRBV3-1
clone size: NA
D gene: NA
CDR3 protein: CASSQASSRRETQHF
CDR3 DNA: TGTGCCAGCAGCCAAGCGTCTAGCCGCCGAGAGACCCAGCACTTC

J gene: TRBJ2-1
V gene: TRBV27
clone size: many
D gene: TRBD2
CDR3 protein: CASSPVGLAANEQFF
CDR3 DNA: TGTGCCAGCAGCCCCGTGGGACTAGCAGCAAATGAGCAGTTCTTC

J gene: TRBJ2-2
V gene: TRBV28
clone size: many
D gene: NA
CDR3 protein: CASGAVNTGELFF
CDR3 DNA: TGTGCCAGCGGGGCAGTGAACACCGGGGAGCTGTTTTTT

J gene: TRBJ1-2
V gene: TRBV7-2
clone size: many
D gene: TRBD1
CDR3 protein: CASSGRQGHGYTF
CDR3 DNA: TGTGCCAGCAGCGGACGACAGGGCCATGGCTACACCTTC

J gene: TRBJ2-2
V gene: TRBV7-9
clone size: NA
D gene: NA
CDR3 protein: CASSLLSGTGELFF
CDR3 DNA: TGTGCCAGCAGCTTACTAAGCGGAACCGGGGAGCTGTTTTTT

J gene: TRBJ2-7
V gene: TRBV29-1
clone size: many
D gene: NA
CDR3 protein: CSVSGGTFGLSYEQYF
CDR3 DNA: TGCAGCGTTTCTGGAGGGACTTTCGGCCTTTCCTACGAGCAGTACTTC

J gene: TRBJ1-2
V gene: TRBV29-1
clone size: many
D gene: TRBD1
CDR3 protein: CSVVIDRVDGYTF
CDR3 DNA: TGCAGCGTTGTTATAGACAGGGTCGATGGCTACACCTTC

J gene: TRBJ2-5
V gene: TRBV6-5
clone size: few
D gene: NA
CDR3 protein: CASSFGGPGTQYF
CDR3 DNA: TGTGCCAGCAGTTTCGGGGGGCCGGGGACCCAGTACTTC

J gene: TRBJ2-1
V gene: TRBV20-1
clone size: many
D gene: TRBD2
CDR3 protein: CSASGGVGNEQFF
CDR3 DNA: TGCAGTGCCAGCGGGGGGGTCGGCAATGAGCAGTTCTTC

J gene: TRBJ2-7
V gene: TRBV10-3
clone size: many
D gene: NA
CDR3 protein: CAISEGSYEQYF
CDR3 DNA: TGTGCCATCAGTGAGGGATCCTACGAGCAGTACTTC

J gene: TRBJ2-2
V gene: TRBV9
clone size: NA
D gene: NA
CDR3 protein: CASNSPGTGELFF
CDR3 DNA: TGTGCCAGCAACTCACCTGGAACCGGGGAGCTGTTTTTT

J gene: TRBJ2-5
V gene: TRBV10-3
clone size: many
D gene: NA
CDR3 protein: CAISDRSLWEETQYF
CDR3 DNA: TGTGCCATCAGTGATCGGAGTTTATGGGAAGAGACCCAGTACTTC

J gene: TRBJ2-2
V gene: TRBV30
clone size: once
D gene: TRBD2
CDR3 protein: CALNLAGGVGELFF
CDR3 DNA: TGTGCCTTGAACCTAGCGGGAGGGGTCGGGGAGCTGTTTTTT

J gene: TRBJ1-4
V gene: TRBV5-1
clone size: many
D gene: NA
CDR3 protein: CASSLVQHPPNEKLFF
CDR3 DNA: TGCGCCAGCAGCTTGGTTCAGCATCCTCCTAATGAAAAACTGTTTTTT

J gene: TRBJ2-1
V gene: TRBV12-3/TRBV12-4
clone size: many
D gene: NA
CDR3 protein: CASSLGEGWGEQFF
CDR3 DNA: TGTGCCAGCAGTCTTGGCGAGGGGTGGGGGGAGCAGTTCTTC

J gene: TRBJ1-1
V gene: TRBV2
clone size: few
D gene: TRBD1
CDR3 protein: CASRNRGGDTEAFF
CDR3 DNA: TGTGCCAGCAGAAACAGGGGTGGGGACACTGAAGCTTTCTTT

J gene: TRBJ2-5
V gene: TRBV20-1
clone size: NA
D gene: NA
CDR3 protein: CSATGQQETQYF
CDR3 DNA: TGCAGTGCGACTGGACAACAGGAGACCCAGTACTTC

J gene: TRBJ2-7
V gene: TRBV18
clone size: NA
D gene: TRBD1
CDR3 protein: CASSLDRGFNEQYF
CDR3 DNA: TGTGCCAGCTCACTCGACAGGGGATTCAACGAGCAGTACTTC

J gene: TRBJ2-7
V gene: TRBV6-1
clone size: few
D gene: NA
CDR3 protein: CASTDPRGFYEQYF
CDR3 DNA: TGTGCCAGCACTGACCCCAGGGGCTTCTACGAGCAGTACTTC

J gene: TRBJ2-7
V gene: TRBV30
clone size: many
D gene: NA
CDR3 protein: CAWSHLGGAEQYF
CDR3 DNA: TGTGCCTGGAGCCACCTGGGGGGAGCCGAGCAGTACTTC

J gene: TRBJ2-7
V gene: TRBV6-1
clone size: NA
D gene: TRBD1
CDR3 protein: CASGLTGIHEQYF
CDR3 DNA: TGTGCCAGCGGTCTGACAGGGATCCACGAGCAGTACTTC

J gene: TRBJ1-1
V gene: TRBV2
clone size: many
D gene: NA
CDR3 protein: CASMALGDTEAFF
CDR3 DNA: TGTGCCAGCATGGCCTTAGGGGACACTGAAGCTTTCTTT

J gene: TRBJ2-3
V gene: TRBV10-3
clone size: NA
D gene: NA
CDR3 protein: CAIKVGCTDTQYF
CDR3 DNA: TGTGCCATCAAAGTCGGGTGCACAGATACGCAGTATTTT

J gene: TRBJ2-5
V gene: TRBV28
clone size: many
D gene: NA
CDR3 protein: CASSLGRLPGVETQYF
CDR3 DNA: TGTGCCAGCAGTTTAGGGAGGCTGCCCGGGGTGGAGACCCAGTACTTC

J gene: TRBJ1-1
V gene: TRBV12-3/TRBV12-4
clone size: few
D gene: NA
CDR3 protein: CASRTRGSGAFF
CDR3 DNA: TGTGCCAGCAGGACCCGGGGCAGCGGGGCTTTCTTT

J gene: TRBJ2-1
V gene: TRBV7-7
clone size: many
D gene: TRBD2
CDR3 protein: CASSLGLAAQDEQFF
CDR3 DNA: TGTGCTAGCAGCTTAGGCCTAGCGGCCCAGGATGAGCAGTTCTTC

J gene: TRBJ1-1
V gene: TRBV20-1
clone size: NA
D gene: NA
CDR3 protein: CSVEQGNTEAFF
CDR3 DNA: TGCAGTGTCGAACAGGGAAACACTGAAGCTTTCTTT

J gene: TRBJ2-1
V gene: TRBV6-1
clone size: NA
D gene: NA
CDR3 protein: CASRLAGAVWSEQFF
CDR3 DNA: TGTGCCAGCAGATTGGCAGGGGCCGTTTGGAGTGAGCAGTTCTTC

J gene: TRBJ2-1
V gene: TRBV7-3
clone size: NA
D gene: NA
CDR3 protein: CASSLTPSGPGDEQFF
CDR3 DNA: TGTGCCAGCAGCTTAACCCCCAGCGGGCCGGGGGATGAGCAGTTCTTC

J gene: TRBJ1-2
V gene: TRBV18
clone size: few
D gene: TRBD1
CDR3 protein: CASSSRDRDGYGYTF
CDR3 DNA: TGTGCCAGCTCATCCCGGGACAGGGATGGTTATGGCTACACCTTC

J gene: TRBJ2-7
V gene: TRBV10-1
clone size: few
D gene: NA
CDR3 protein: CASSELGRREQYF
CDR3 DNA: TGCGCCAGCAGTGAGTTAGGACGGCGGGAGCAGTACTTC

J gene: TRBJ1-2
V gene: TRBV28
clone size: NA
D gene: NA
CDR3 protein: CASSLRAAYGYTF
CDR3 DNA: TGTGCCAGCAGTTTACGGGCAGCCTATGGCTACACCTTC

J gene: TRBJ1-1
V gene: TRBV7-9
clone size: many
D gene: NA
CDR3 protein: CASSLSEANTEAFF
CDR3 DNA: TGTGCCAGCAGCTTATCAGAGGCGAACACTGAAGCTTTCTTT

J gene: TRBJ2-3
V gene: TRBV29-1
clone size: many
D gene: TRBD1
CDR3 protein: CIPPGQGTDTQYF
CDR3 DNA: TGCATACCTCCGGGACAGGGGACAGATACGCAGTATTTT

J gene: TRBJ2-6
V gene: TRBV5-6
clone size: many
D gene: NA
CDR3 protein: CASSMRRSGANVLTF
CDR3 DNA: TGTGCCAGCAGCATGAGGCGCTCTGGGGCCAACGTCCTGACTTTC

J gene: TRBJ1-1
V gene: TRBV18
clone size: many
D gene: TRBD1
CDR3 protein: CASSLGQGALTEAFF
CDR3 DNA: TGTGCCAGCTCACTTGGACAGGGGGCTTTGACTGAAGCTTTCTTT

J gene: TRBJ2-1
V gene: TRBV11-3
clone size: many
D gene: TRBD1
CDR3 protein: CASSLDTGDNEQFF
CDR3 DNA: TGTGCCAGCAGCTTAGATACAGGGGACAATGAGCAGTTCTTC

J gene: TRBJ1-1
V gene: TRBV19
clone size: many
D gene: NA
CDR3 protein: CASSIEAENTEAFF
CDR3 DNA: TGTGCCAGTAGTATAGAGGCGGAGAACACTGAAGCTTTCTTT

J gene: TRBJ1-1
V gene: TRBV5-1
clone size: many
D gene: TRBD1
CDR3 protein: CASSVGDRVRKNTEAFF
CDR3 DNA: TGCGCCAGCAGCGTGGGGGACAGGGTCCGAAAGAACACTGAAGCTTTCTTT

J gene: TRBJ1-6
V gene: TRBV5-1
clone size: NA
D gene: NA
CDR3 protein: CASSWDTNNSPLHF
CDR3 DNA: TGCGCCAGCAGCTGGGACACCAATAATTCACCCCTCCACTTT

J gene: TRBJ2-5
V gene: TRBV15
clone size: many
D gene: NA
CDR3 protein: CATSSTRDRRWGETQYF
CDR3 DNA: TGTGCCACCAGCAGCACTAGAGACAGACGATGGGGGGAGACCCAGTACTTC

J gene: TRBJ2-5
V gene: TRBV19
clone size: many
D gene: NA
CDR3 protein: CASSIARGETQYF
CDR3 DNA: TGTGCCAGTAGTATTGCCAGGGGCGAGACCCAGTACTTC

J gene: TRBJ1-6
V gene: TRBV19
clone size: many
D gene: NA
CDR3 protein: CASSIGQIQSPLHF
CDR3 DNA: TGTGCCAGTAGTATCGGGCAAATTCAGTCACCCCTCCACTTT

J gene: TRBJ2-1
V gene: TRBV19
clone size: many
D gene: NA
CDR3 protein: CASTIGGNEQFF
CDR3 DNA: TGTGCCAGTACTATCGGGGGAAATGAGCAGTTCTTC

J gene: TRBJ2-5
V gene: TRBV20-1
clone size: many
D gene: NA
CDR3 protein: CSAREASGAQETQYF
CDR3 DNA: TGCAGTGCTAGAGAGGCGTCAGGGGCGCAAGAGACCCAGTACTTC

J gene: TRBJ2-7
V gene: TRBV2
clone size: NA
D gene: TRBD2
CDR3 protein: CASSESVAGASYEQYF
CDR3 DNA: TGTGCCAGCAGTGAAAGTGTAGCGGGGGCATCCTACGAGCAGTACTTC

J gene: TRBJ2-7
V gene: TRBV11-2
clone size: NA
D gene: TRBD2
CDR3 protein: CASSIAGAYYEQYF
CDR3 DNA: TGTGCCAGCAGCATAGCGGGGGCCTACTACGAGCAGTACTTC

J gene: TRBJ2-2
V gene: TRBV19
clone size: NA
D gene: NA
CDR3 protein: CASSLTGIFAGELFF
CDR3 DNA: TGTGCCAGTAGTTTGACAGGAATTTTCGCCGGGGAGCTGTTTTTT

J gene: TRBJ2-6
V gene: TRBV12-5
clone size: NA
D gene: NA
CDR3 protein: CASGLLQSSGANVLTF
CDR3 DNA: TGTGCTAGTGGTCTCCTGCAGAGCTCTGGGGCCAACGTCCTGACTTTC